The 10 T cell receptor beta chains presented below share a single source sample, sequenced in a study of identical twins. TCRdb fed the 5' RACE reads into MiXCR, producing one record per CDR3 protein. In the table there are 550,000 to 700,000 distinct CDR3 sequences, 7.5% to 10% of which are singletons. This sample also appeared in a second study, on yellow fever vaccine responses in identical twins.

Sequencing was done on a sample of PBMCs. Source of these receptors: a woman aged 18-29 years in good health.

This clonotype came up a few times. This rearrangement joins TRBV12-3 or TRBV12-4 to TRBJ2-5; 13 nucleotides agree with TRBD2. The CDR3 has 19 amino acids. V was pared by 6 bases and J by 5 bases, with 18 bases of the junction left unmatched. In nucleotides, the CDR3 is TGTGCCAGCAGCCCCGGAGGGGGACTAGCGGGGTGGACCCGCGAGACCCAGTACTTC. Its translation is CASSPGGGLAGWTRETQYF.

In its sample, this clonotype was seen many times. The chain combines TRBV11-2 with TRBJ2-1; no clear D gene. Germline-derived CDR1 and CDR2 are SGHAT and FQNNGV. The V gene lost 4 bases and the J gene lost 5 bases, with 9 bases spanning the gap. This CDR3 comprises 13 residues. In DNA form, the CDR3 reads TGTGCCAGCAGCTCCATCCGCGACAATGAGCAGTTCTTC. It encodes CASSSIRDNEQFF.

The CDR3 DNA reads TGTGCCAGCAGTCCCGGTAGCGACGGGGGCTCCCAGTACTTC. As protein: CASSPGSDGGSQYF. This sequence joins TRBV12-3 or TRBV12-4 and TRBJ2-5; possibly TRBD1 or TRBD2 for D (6 bases each). The CDR3 contains 14 residues. V lost 5 bases, J lost 9 bases, and 19 bases lay in between.

The rearrangement uses TRBV11-2 and TRBJ2-5; 7 bases are a match to TRBD1. The J segment lost 3 bases and the V segment lost 1 base, leaving 5 bases of the junction unmatched. Per germline, CDR1 SGHAT and CDR2 FQNNGV. This CDR3 region has 15 residues. CDR3 nucleotides: TGTGCCAGCAGCTTAGTCACACAGGGGAAAGAGACCCAGTACTTC. This sequence encodes CASSLVTQGKETQYF. Using reference TRBV11-2 and TRBJ2-5 for the parts outside the CDR3, the full variable domain is EAGVAQSPRYKIIEKRQSVAFWCNPISGHATLYWYQQILGQGPKLLIQFQNNGVVDDSQLPKDRFSAERLKGVDSTLKIQPAKLEDSAVYLCASSLVTQGKETQYFGPGTRLLVL.

This clonotype was observed many times. The gene calls are TRBV19 and TRBJ2-7; 8 nucleotides agree with TRBD1. Germline-derived CDR1 and CDR2 are LNHDA and SQIVND (reference sequence). The CDR3 loop spans 15 amino acids. Trimming took 3 bases from V and 2 from J; bases not matched to a gene: 6. CDR3 nucleotides: TGTGCCAGTAGTATTTTGGGACAGGCCGCCTACGAGCAGTACTTC. Amino acid sequence: CASSILGQAAYEQYF.

The chain links TRBV5-1 to TRBJ1-2; no reliable D call. Trimming pared 0 bases from V and 4 bases from J, leaving 7 bases between. The length of the CDR3 is 13 residues. Per the germline V gene, CDR1 is SGHRS and CDR2 is YFSETQ. The CDR3 spells CASSLEQTYGYTF. In DNA form, the CDR3 reads TGCGCCAGCAGCTTGGAACAGACCTATGGCTACACCTTC.

J is TRBJ2-1 and V is TRBV11-2; 11 nucleotides align to TRBD2. In germline, CDR1 is SGHAT, CDR2 FQNNGV. Germline trimming cut 7 bases from V and 2 bases from J; bases unmatched to any gene: 19. This CDR3 region has 20 residues. The CDR3 DNA follows: TGTGCCAGCAACCTCCCCGGGCGGCTAGCGGGAGGCCCTACCTACAATGAGCAGTTCTTC. As protein: CASNLPGRLAGGPTYNEQFF.

This clonotype was detected many times. The chain links TRBV7-9 to TRBJ2-7, with TRBD2 matching over 8 bases. The CDR3 covers 15 residues. V gave up 4 bases and J gave up 3 bases; unmatched junction bases: 8. Germline CDR1 and CDR2: SEHNR and FQNEAQ (reference sequence). CDR3 coding DNA: TGTGCCAGCAGCTCCCCCATAGCGGGACTCTACGAGCAGTACTTC. Its protein is CASSSPIAGLYEQYF.

The V and J genes are TRBV10-3 and TRBJ2-3, with D unclear. The V end lost 8 bases, the J end lost 2 bases, and 11 bases lay between the germline ends. This CDR3 has 13 amino acids. CDR1 and CDR2 (germline): ENHRY, SYGVKD. In DNA form, the CDR3 reads TGTGCCATCCAGACTGCCTCCACAGATACGCAGTATTTT. This sequence encodes CAIQTASTDTQYF.

This clonotype was found many times. The V gene is TRBV6-1, the J gene TRBJ2-2; TRBD2 aligns across 13 bases. J lost 6 bases, V lost 8 bases, and 6 bases had no gene match. The CDR3 extends over 15 amino acids. Germline V gene lookup returns CDR1 MNHNS and CDR2 SASEGT. The CDR3 nucleotides read TGTGCCAGCCGAGGACTAGCGGGAGACCCCGGGGAGCTGTTTTTT. It translates to CASRGLAGDPGELFF.